This entry is about one TCR beta chain. Its antigen is still unknown. CDR3 size: 14 residues. CDR1 and CDR2 (germline): LNHDA, SQIVND (reference sequence). Trimming removed 0 bases from V and 5 bases from J, with 9 bases in between. This sample is drawn from a study of T cell clonotyping in hematopoietic cell transplantation. Points from the study as a whole: At the given depth, recipient repertoires were over 95% de novo clonotypes. Recipient TCR diversity dropped after transplant; expanded clonotypes rose from day 30 to 180.

TCRdb's copy holds only in-frame clones and misses some; the assay was immunoSEQ multiplex PCR. The sample yields 13,000 or so clones, approximately 92% seen once. This chain connects TRBV19 to TRBJ2-3, with D unclear. The clonotype comes from a man aged 25 to 40 in good health. Some clones in this sample may be carry-over from other donors' samples. Sequenced input: peripheral blood mononuclear cells. The CDR3 protein is CASSIELEEDTQYF. The CDR3 DNA reads TGTGCCAGTAGTATAGAGCTAGAGGAAGATACGCAGTATTTT.